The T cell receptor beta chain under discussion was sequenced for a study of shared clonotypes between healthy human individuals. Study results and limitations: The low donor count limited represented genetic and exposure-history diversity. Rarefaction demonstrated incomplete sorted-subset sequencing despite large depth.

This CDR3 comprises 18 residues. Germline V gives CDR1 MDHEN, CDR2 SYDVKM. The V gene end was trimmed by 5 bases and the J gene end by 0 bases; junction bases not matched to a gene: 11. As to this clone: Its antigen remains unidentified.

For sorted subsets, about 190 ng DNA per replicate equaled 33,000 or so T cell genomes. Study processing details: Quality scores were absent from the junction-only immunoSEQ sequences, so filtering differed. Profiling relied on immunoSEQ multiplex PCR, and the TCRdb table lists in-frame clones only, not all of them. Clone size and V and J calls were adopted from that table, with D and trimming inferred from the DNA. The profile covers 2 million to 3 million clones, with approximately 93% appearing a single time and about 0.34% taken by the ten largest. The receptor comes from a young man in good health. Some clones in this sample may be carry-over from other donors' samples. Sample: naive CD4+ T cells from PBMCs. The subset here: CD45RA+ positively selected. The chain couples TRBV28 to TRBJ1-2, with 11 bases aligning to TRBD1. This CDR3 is CASSPLRDRGLANYGYTF. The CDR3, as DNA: TGTGCCAGCAGTCCCCTCCGGGACAGGGGGTTAGCTAACTATGGCTACACCTTC.